Below, one T cell receptor (beta chain) is given with its context. One entry per CDR3 protein, called by TCRdb with MiXCR from the 5' RACE reads. The data hold some 30,000 distinct CDR3 sequences, with approximately 30% observed a single time. The germline gives CDR1 SQVTM, CDR2 ANQGSEA. This CDR3 is built from 13 residues. V gave up 4 bases and J gave up 2 bases, with 11 bases separating them. This TCR was sampled from a female donor with breast cancer. The chain employs TRBV29-1 and TRBJ2-5; the D gene could be TRBD1 or TRBD2 (5 bases each). The material sequenced was naive CD4+ T cells sorted from a lymph node. Subset specified: naive CD4+ T cells, CD4+CD45RA+CD25-. The CDR3: CSVALGAQETQYF. Here the CDR3 DNA reads TGCAGCGTTGCACTCGGGGCTCAAGAGACCCAGTACTTC. Drawing the rest from reference TRBV29-1 and TRBJ2-5, the complete variable domain is SAVISQKPSRDICQRGTSLTIQCQVDSQVTMMFWYRQQPGQSLTLIATANQGSEATYESGFVIDKFPISRPNLTFSTLTVSNMSPEDSSIYLCSVALGAQETQYFGPGTRLLVL.